This T cell receptor beta chain stems from a study of cytomegalovirus exposure and HLA in healthy donors. Study outcomes and limitations: Earlier analysis looked at TCR beta V segments, and most were productive about 90% or about 30% of the time. Researchers reported in a later analysis that a missense DCLRE1C variant was tied to TCR beta V- and J-gene trimming.

The PCR contained 60 Vbeta and 13 Jbeta primers. Per the original methods: As a later analysis found, there were 60 million to 90 million unique TCR beta chains, of which around 10 million were shared. Profiled with immunoSEQ multiplex PCR; TCRdb holds only in-frame clones, not every one. The DNA gave D and trimming, while V, J and clone size come from that table. The profile covers roughly 100,000 clones, with approximately 74% appearing a single time and under 2% taken by the ten largest. Only a few counts were recorded for this clone. The antigen remains unidentified. The J segment lost 0 bases and the V segment lost 4 bases, leaving 2 bases of the junction unmatched. CDR1 SGHDT and CDR2 YYEEEE come from the germline V gene. This CDR3 contains 14 residues.

The sequencing sample was made of PBMCs. The receptor was derived from a woman between 40 and 50 years old in good health and CMV-seronegative. The gene calls are TRBV5-6 and TRBJ2-7; 9 positions match TRBD2. CDR3 DNA: TGTGCCAGCAGCCTAGCGGGGAGCTCCTACGAGCAGTACTTC. Protein: CASSLAGSSYEQYF.